This T cell receptor (beta chain) was retrieved from a study of T cell repertoires in cytomegalovirus infection. Study as a whole: Through public TCR beta signatures, both CMV infection and matching HLA type were indicated. Study-wide points: Carriage of CMV together with the relevant HLA was identifiable through cumulative public TCR beta family frequency. Dominating the ex vivo response were TCR beta clonotypes that were CMV-specific and HLA-C-restricted.

Germline CDR1 LNHNV, CDR2 YYDKDF (reference sequence). The CDR3 covers 18 residues. The junction had 16 bases not matched to a gene; V was cut back by 0 bases and J by 9 bases. TCRdb re-called the reads with MiXCR, one entry per CDR3 protein. The data contain 200,000 to 300,000 distinct CDR3 sequences, approximately 15% of them singletons. Many counts were recorded for this clonotype. Antigen specificity is unknown. The sequenced sample consisted of PBMCs. This clonotype originated in a human donor in good health (CMV status not recorded). Some clones in this sample may be carry-over from other donors' samples. This chain joins TRBV15 and TRBJ2-1, with 8 bases aligning to TRBD1. The DNA for the CDR3 is TGTGCCACCAGCAGAGATTCGGGACAGGATCCCCTGAGGGGTGAGCAGTTCTTC. It specifies CATSRDSGQDPLRGEQFF.